These T cell receptor beta chains were read from a single sample in a study of T cells after yellow fever vaccination. TCRdb reanalysed the 5' RACE reads using MiXCR and keeps one entry per CDR3 protein. The data show about 250,000 distinct CDR3 sequences, about 3.9% seen once. The sample here was PBMCs, taken 15 days after the yellow fever booster vaccination. These receptor sequences come from a man between 18 and 35 years old who received the YFV17D yellow fever vaccine. CDR3s include the opening cysteine and the closing phenylalanine or tryptophan. The size field is filled for only some rows; it gives once, few, many or a size class.

j_gene,abundance,v_gene,CDR3aa
TRBJ1-6,many,TRBV6-2/TRBV6-3,CASRQGWNSPLHF
TRBJ2-7,many,TRBV7-9,CASSLSGSSYEQYF
TRBJ1-1,many,TRBV14,CASSQGAGTEAFF
TRBJ1-1,many,TRBV7-7,CASSPLSTEAFF
TRBJ1-6,many,TRBV12-3/TRBV12-4,CASSLDYNSPLHF
TRBJ1-1,many,TRBV7-9,CASSSWDGENTEAFF
TRBJ1-2,many,TRBV9,CASSVARGNYGYTF
TRBJ1-6,many,TRBV6-2/TRBV6-3,CASSYSGRRTSSYNSPLHF
TRBJ2-3,NA,TRBV11-2,CASSSLRASGVTDTQYF
TRBJ2-2,many,TRBV7-2,CASSLVGSSNTGELFF
TRBJ2-5,few,TRBV11-2,CASSPAGIQETQYF
TRBJ2-1,many,TRBV25-1,CASSGHRGDDNEQFF
TRBJ1-1,few,TRBV29-1,CSVAYTEAFF
TRBJ2-3,NA,TRBV20-1,CSAKGYRGREDTQYF
TRBJ2-5,many,TRBV6-5,CASSTTTMRGGGETQYF
TRBJ1-6,many,TRBV12-3/TRBV12-4,CASSLGAGYSPLHF
TRBJ1-1,many,TRBV6-5,CATHEQDRLNTEAFF
TRBJ2-3,many,TRBV6-2/TRBV6-3,CASSYPPTRLARTDTQYF
TRBJ1-6,many,TRBV11-2,CASSQPRGFISYNSPLHF
TRBJ2-5,many,TRBV10-3,CAISRAVQETQYF
TRBJ1-1,many,TRBV6-4,CARKRTGAEAFF
TRBJ2-1,many,TRBV6-5,CASSSDPGTRTYNEQFF
TRBJ1-2,many,TRBV7-9,CASSSMTANYGYTF
TRBJ2-5,many,TRBV7-2,CASSFQSRGQTQYF
TRBJ2-1,many,TRBV10-3,CAISESGAPRYNEQFF
TRBJ1-1,many,TRBV19,CASTRGLNTEAFF
TRBJ1-1,many,TRBV13,CASSLVGMEIEAFF
TRBJ2-3,many,TRBV10-1,CASSESPPTDTQYF
TRBJ1-1,many,TRBV20-1,CSARRGGNTEAFF
TRBJ2-3,many,TRBV28,CASSLLQGNTQYF